A selection of T cell receptor beta chains follows, all from one sample in a study of low-dose radiotherapy and immunotherapy resistance in tumors. TCRdb passed the reads through MiXCR, listing each CDR3 protein once. The sample carries tens of thousands of distinct CDR3 sequences, more than 8.5% recorded once. Source: PBMCs, taken before treatment. The receptor set was obtained from a male donor with prostate cancer. Both conserved end residues are part of each CDR3. The order of the fields is J gene, clone size, D gene, V gene, CDR3 protein, CDR3 DNA. The D gene is left open where the match is weak. The listing skips clone size in some rows; elsewhere it reads once, few, many or a size class.

>TRBJ2-5|many|.|TRBV7-2
CASSPLPQETQYF
TGTGCCAGCAGCCCGTTGCCACAAGAGACCCAGTACTTC
>TRBJ1-1|many|TRBD1|TRBV6-1
CASSETGANTEAFF
TGTGCCAGCAGTGAGACAGGGGCGAACACTGAAGCTTTCTTT
>TRBJ2-5|many|.|TRBV5-4
CASSFLGKETQYF
TGTGCCAGCAGCTTTTTAGGGAAAGAGACCCAGTACTTC
>TRBJ2-3|.|.|TRBV20-1
CSASRGGNTDTQYF
TGCAGTGCGAGTAGGGGGGGGAACACAGATACGCAGTATTTT
>TRBJ2-7|many|.|TRBV7-6
CASSALGQGAHEQYF
TGTGCCAGCAGCGCCCTGGGCCAGGGCGCCCACGAGCAGTACTTC
>TRBJ2-7|.|.|TRBV14
CASSPGTLKGEQYF
TGTGCCAGCAGCCCGGGGACCCTGAAGGGCGAGCAGTACTTC
>TRBJ2-1|many|.|TRBV7-2
CASSLVGGAENEQFF
TGTGCCAGCAGCTTAGTCGGTGGGGCGGAGAATGAGCAGTTCTTC
>TRBJ2-2|many|.|TRBV20-1
CSARGPGSNTGELFF
TGCAGTGCTAGAGGGCCGGGTTCGAACACCGGGGAGCTGTTTTTT
>TRBJ2-1|many|TRBD2|TRBV20-1
CSGTSGRYQSSYNEQFF
TGCAGTGGGACTAGCGGGCGATACCAGAGCTCCTACAATGAGCAGTTCTTC
>TRBJ2-1|.|TRBD1|TRBV9
CASSTGQGTYNEQFF
TGTGCCAGCAGCACGGGACAGGGTACCTACAATGAGCAGTTCTTC
>TRBJ1-1|.|TRBD1|TRBV30
CAWTGQANTEAFF
TGTGCCTGGACTGGACAGGCGAACACTGAAGCTTTCTTT
>TRBJ2-3|many|.|TRBV4-3
CASGTWTGEDTQYF
TGCGCCAGCGGGACCTGGACGGGAGAGGATACGCAGTATTTT
>TRBJ1-2|many|.|TRBV4-1
CASSQLSLWGSGYGYTF
TGCGCCAGCAGCCAACTGAGCCTGTGGGGGTCCGGCTATGGCTACACCTTC
>TRBJ2-3|many|TRBD2|TRBV28
CASSTRGGSDTQYF
TGTGCCAGCAGCACTCGGGGGGGTTCAGATACGCAGTATTTT
>TRBJ2-2|many|TRBD2|TRBV9
CASSTGTSGTGELFF
TGTGCCAGCAGCACCGGGACTAGCGGGACCGGGGAGCTGTTTTTT
>TRBJ1-1|many|.|TRBV18
CASSPRRELNTEAFF
TGTGCCAGCTCACCTAGGCGAGAATTGAACACTGAAGCTTTCTTT
>TRBJ2-1|many|TRBD2|TRBV6-4
CASSETSGYNEQFF
TGTGCCAGCAGTGAGACTAGCGGTTACAATGAGCAGTTCTTC
>TRBJ2-5|many|TRBD2|TRBV7-2
CASSQLAGGLGETQYF
TGTGCCAGCAGCCAACTAGCGGGAGGGCTTGGAGAGACCCAGTACTTC
>TRBJ2-7|many|.|TRBV2
CASRVDRSPYEQYF
TGTGCCAGCAGGGTCGACAGGTCCCCCTACGAGCAGTACTTC